This T cell receptor (beta chain) originates from a study of control samples from healthy donors and cancer patients. Trimming took 6 bases from V and 8 from J, leaving 13 bases between them. CDR1 is DFQATT and CDR2 is SNEGSKA in the germline V gene (reference sequence). The CDR3 loop spans 11 amino acids. Method: immunoSEQ multiplex PCR; TCRdb's copy keeps in-frame clones and lacks some. The table includes about 49,000 clones, 65% to 90% detected once. The sequence derives from a woman between 45 and 65 years old with lung cancer. Material: PBMCs. The chain employs TRBV20-1 and TRBJ1-1; D is unresolved. CDR3 sequence (DNA): TGCAGTGCCCCGGGCCCGTCAGAAGCTTTCTTT. As protein: CSAPGPSEAFF.